Listed below are T cell receptor beta chains from one sample, sequenced in a study of post-analysis software for immune sequencing data. In TCRdb, the PCR reads were re-called with MiXCR into one record per CDR3 protein. Here the sample spans about 460,000 distinct CDR3 sequences, less than 45% being singletons. Sequencing was carried out using blood. The source of these receptors is a girl between 10 and 17 years old with multiple sclerosis. The conserved cysteine and the conserved F or W are not part of the CDR3 here.

V gene	J gene	CDR3 protein
TRBV24-1	TRBJ2-1	ATSDTRLAALDGNEQF
TRBV7-2	TRBJ2-3	ASSLERTVASTDTQY
TRBV7-2	TRBJ2-7	ASSLGKNYEQY
TRBV6-5	TRBJ2-2	ASSFRQPNTGELF
TRBV28	TRBJ1-5	ASSADDRGNQPQH
TRBV20-1	TRBJ2-7	SAMRGGSSYEQY
TRBV12-3/TRBV12-4	TRBJ2-5	ASSFREAQETQY
TRBV28	TRBJ1-4	ASSDGTGREKLF
TRBV4-1	TRBJ2-1	ASSPLMTSVSYNEQF
TRBV20-1	TRBJ2-5	SARKGSETQY
TRBV10-3	TRBJ2-5	AISALRDSTSGEQY
TRBV6-1	NA	ASSEGGQIYEQY
TRBV18	TRBJ2-3	ASSPAHSTDTQY
TRBV12-3/TRBV12-4	TRBJ2-1	ASSASPGGSSYNEQF
TRBV29-1	TRBJ2-7	SVEGRNEQY
TRBV3-1	TRBJ1-1	ASSQGGISGEAF
TRBV6-1	TRBJ1-5	ASSEGEGLGQPQH
TRBV27	TRBJ2-1	ASTPGGPYNEQF
TRBV6-2/TRBV6-3	TRBJ1-4	ASSGRAFATNEKLF
TRBV7-6	TRBJ1-4	ASSPGQGMAREKLF
TRBV5-1	TRBJ2-3	ASSLLATERADTQY
TRBV10-3	TRBJ1-4	AISDPRTGTNEKLF
TRBV5-1	TRBJ2-1	ASSSTGVRNEQF
TRBV11-2	TRBJ2-7	ASSLEAGGYEQY
TRBV28	TRBJ2-1	ASSLVAGSSYNEQF
TRBV27	TRBJ2-7	ASSPEGYEQY
TRBV3-1	NA	ASSSYDRGLYEQY
TRBV7-2	TRBJ2-7	ASSYRGVAYEQY
TRBV7-2	TRBJ1-2	ASSSGTGIRYGYT
TRBV25-1	TRBJ1-2	ASSESGGNGYT
TRBV19	TRBJ2-1	ASSTFGQGAGNEQF
TRBV29-1	TRBJ1-1	SVRGRMNTEAF
TRBV15	TRBJ2-6	ATSRDGAGANVLT
TRBV20-1	TRBJ2-7	SARYPLGRSSNEQY
TRBV20-1	TRBJ1-2	SARALGTDHGYT
TRBV29-1	TRBJ1-1	SVARGGTEAF
TRBV5-6	TRBJ2-1	ASIRLADYNEQF
TRBV5-1	TRBJ2-3	ASSPQSSGSTDTQY
TRBV5-1	TRBJ2-1	ASSPPVDNEQF